The 28 T cell receptor beta chains below all came from one sample that was sequenced in a study of T cell responses to AZD1222 COVID-19 vaccine. TCRdb's table, derived via immunoSEQ multiplex PCR, lists solely in-frame clones and lacks some. The table has 150,000 to 200,000 clones, 90% to 95% seen once. Sample: peripheral blood, taken on day 0 of AZD1222 vaccination. These receptors all come from an adult in good health.

The count of this clone is one. This chain connects TRBV9 to TRBJ2-2; D is tentatively TRBD1 or TRBD2 (5 bases each). V lost 2 bases, J lost 7 bases, and 12 bases lay in between. CDR3 length equals 14 residues. The V gene's germline CDR1 is SGDLS and CDR2 YYNGEE. The DNA of the CDR3 is TGTGCCAGCAGCGTGGGGGAGTTAGGCGGGGAGCTGTTTTTT. Translation: CASSVGELGGELFF.

CDR3: CASSEPSGGYNEQFF. The CDR3 DNA reads TGTGCCAGCAGCGAGCCTAGCGGGGGCTACAATGAGCAGTTCTTC. The chain carries TRBV9 and TRBJ2-1, with 10 positions matching TRBD2. Germline trimming cut 3 bases from V and 3 bases from J; bases unmatched to any gene: 3. Germline V gene lookup returns CDR1 SGDLS and CDR2 YYNGEE. The CDR3 contains 15 residues.

The chain joins TRBV7-2 to TRBJ1-4; a weak D match, TRBD1 (5 bases). CDR3 length: 14 amino acids. Looked up from germline, CDR1 is SGHTA and CDR2 is FQGNSA. Trimming left V 3 bases short and J 0 bases short, with 5 bases between. This CDR3 is CASSFRATNEKLFF. DNA of the CDR3: TGTGCCAGCAGCTTCAGGGCAACTAATGAAAAACTGTTTTTT.

The chain employs TRBV30 and TRBJ2-2; 8 nucleotides match TRBD1. V lost 4 bases, J lost 1 base, and 5 bases stayed unmatched. CDR1 is GTSNPN and CDR2 is SVGIG in the germline V gene (reference sequence). The CDR3 spans 15 residues. Here the CDR3 reads CAWNGQGRNTGELFF. Written as DNA, the CDR3 is TGTGCCTGGAATGGACAGGGCCGGAACACCGGGGAGCTGTTTTTT.

V is TRBV7-9 and J is TRBJ2-7, with 7 nucleotides matching TRBD2. CDR1 and CDR2 (germline): SEHNR, FQNEAQ (reference sequence). J gave up 3 bases and V 3 bases, and 2 bases lay outside the gene matches. This CDR3 has 13 residues. As DNA, the CDR3 is TGTGCCAGCAGCTTGGGACTAAACTACGAGCAGTACTTC. It yields the protein CASSLGLNYEQYF.

The chain combines TRBV28 with TRBJ1-1; D is undetermined. V was clipped by 2 bases and J by 4 bases, with 14 bases between them. The germline V gene has CDR1 MDHEN and CDR2 SYDVKM. This CDR3 is built from 15 residues. Here the CDR3 reads CASSLPIGSGTEAFF. The DNA for the CDR3 is TGTGCCAGCAGTTTACCCATCGGGTCGGGCACTGAAGCTTTCTTT.

The J gene is TRBJ2-1, the V gene TRBV5-1; no definite D call. In germline, CDR1 is SGHRS, CDR2 YFSETQ. The CDR3 length is 15 residues. V lost 0 bases and J 7 bases, leaving 14 bases between the germline ends. CDR3 in amino acids: CASSLDGSRANEQFF. The CDR3 DNA is TGCGCCAGCAGCTTGGACGGCTCCCGGGCGAATGAGCAGTTCTTC.

This clone was counted between two and nine times. This chain joins TRBV5-1 and TRBJ1-1; unclear D gene. The germline V and J ends were trimmed by 4 bases and 5 bases, with 9 bases remaining between them. Germline CDR1 SGHRS, CDR2 YFSETQ. The CDR3 totals 12 residues. This CDR3 reads CASSNGGTEAFF. The CDR3 DNA follows: TGCGCCAGCAGCAATGGAGGTACTGAAGCTTTCTTT. The whole variable domain, remainder taken from reference TRBV5-1 and TRBJ1-1, is KAGVTQTPRYLIKTRGQQVTLSCSPISGHRSVSWYQQTPGQGLQFLFEYFSETQRNKGNFPGRFSGRQFSNSRSEMNVSTLELGDSALYLCASSNGGTEAFFGQGTRLTVV.

This chain links TRBV6-5 with TRBJ1-2, with 7 bases fitting TRBD1. Trimming cost V 9 bases and J 2 bases; bases outside gene matches: 3. The CDR3 has 12 amino acids. The germline V gene has CDR1 MNHEY and CDR2 SVGAGI. The CDR3 DNA reads as TGTGCCAGTCCGGGACAGAACTATGGCTACACCTTC. Protein sequence: CASPGQNYGYTF.

The chain has TRBV4-1 and TRBJ2-7; D unresolved. The ends were cut back, 0 bases at V and 3 bases at J, with 12 bases in the middle. Germline V gene lookup returns CDR1 MGHRA and CDR2 YSYEKL. CDR3 length: 15 residues. The CDR3 reads CASSQDRYTDYEQYF. The CDR3 region has the DNA TGCGCCAGCAGCCAAGATAGGTACACGGACTACGAGCAGTACTTC.

The chain is built from TRBV28 and TRBJ1-6, with TRBD1 as a possible D gene (5 bases). Germline V gives CDR1 MDHEN, CDR2 SYDVKM. This CDR3 is built from 14 residues. Trimming took off 3 bases at V and 6 bases at J, with 9 bases between the two ends. Here the CDR3 DNA reads TGTGCCAGCAGTTTGAGACAGTCTAATTCACCCCTCCACTTT. Its protein product is CASSLRQSNSPLHF.

The chain has TRBV11-2 and TRBJ2-6; weak D call: TRBD1 (6 bases). The CDR3 loop spans 18 amino acids. The V gene's germline CDR1 is SGHAT and CDR2 FQNNGV. Trimming stripped 5 bases from V and 7 bases from J, with 24 bases between. DNA of the CDR3: TGTGCCAGCAGCCCCCTAAGGACAGAGCACTCAGGTGCCAACGTCCTGACTTTC. Its protein product is CASSPLRTEHSGANVLTF.

The V gene is TRBV6-1, the J gene TRBJ2-7; TRBD2 aligns across 10 bases. CDR1 and CDR2 from the germline V gene are MNHNS and SASEGT. The CDR3 has 16 amino acids. The J segment lost 2 bases and the V segment lost 0 bases, leaving 4 bases of the junction unmatched. The CDR3 nucleotides read TGTGCCAGCAGTGAAGCGGCTAGCGGGGGTCCCTACGAGCAGTACTTC. As protein: CASSEAASGGPYEQYF.

Here the CDR3 reads CASSSILRQAGWGGYTF. The CDR3 nucleotides read TGTGCCAGCAGCTCCATCCTTAGACAGGCCGGTTGGGGTGGCTACACCTTC. This chain joins TRBV5-5 and TRBJ1-2; the D gene is possibly TRBD1 (6 bases). The V end was cut by 3 bases, the J end by 7 bases, with 25 bases between. Germline V CDR1 and CDR2: SGHKS, YYEKEE (reference sequence). The CDR3 sequence is 17 residues long.

This rearrangement joins TRBV7-6 to TRBJ2-1; 9 nucleotides align to TRBD2. With 5 bases clipped from V and 4 bases from J, the junction kept 12 bases outside the gene matches. This CDR3 comprises 17 residues. Germline-derived CDR1 and CDR2 are SGHVS and FNYEAQ. CDR3 coding DNA: TGTGCCAGCAGCGCACGACTAGCGGAAAGAGCTTACAATGAGCAGTTCTTC. Protein product: CASSARLAERAYNEQFF.

The chain is built from TRBV5-4 and TRBJ1-2; TRBD1 agrees at 9 bases. With V trimmed by 0 bases and J by 4 bases, 7 bases remained unmatched. The CDR3 extends over 16 amino acids. Germline values: CDR1 SGHNT, CDR2 YYREEE (reference sequence). The DNA of the CDR3 is TGTGCCAGCAGCTTGGGGGGGACAGGGCCCCTCTATGGCTACACCTTC. It codes for CASSLGGTGPLYGYTF.

The chain couples TRBV5-4 to TRBJ2-7, with D possibly being TRBD1 (5 bases). CDR3 size: 12 residues. The germline V and J ends were trimmed by 3 bases and 6 bases, with 10 bases remaining between them. The germline gives CDR1 SGHNT, CDR2 YYREEE (reference sequence). CDR3 amino acids: CASSSPGFEQYF. CDR3 in DNA: TGTGCCAGCAGCTCCCCAGGGTTCGAGCAGTACTTC.

The J gene is TRBJ1-5, the V gene TRBV27; D ambiguous. V was pared by 0 bases and J by 5 bases, with 5 bases between. The length of the CDR3 is 13 residues. Germline V gene lookup returns CDR1 MNHEY and CDR2 SMNVEV (reference sequence). The CDR3 is CASSLSRDQPQHF. CDR3 nucleotide sequence: TGTGCCAGCAGTTTATCAAGGGATCAGCCCCAGCATTTT.

The rearrangement links TRBV6-5 to TRBJ2-1; D may be TRBD2 (6 bases). With 6 bases removed from V and 5 bases from J, the gap between germline ends came to 14 bases. The CDR3 extends over 14 amino acids. Germline CDR1 reads MNHEY; CDR2 reads SVGAGI. The CDR3 DNA reads TGTGCCAGCAGATACGGTGGGGGGAACAATGAGCAGTTCTTC. Translating gives CASRYGGGNNEQFF.

The chain employs TRBV27 and TRBJ2-1; tentatively, D is TRBD1 or TRBD2 (5 bases each). The CDR3 is 15 amino acids. Germline CDR1 and CDR2: MNHEY and SMNVEV (reference sequence). Trimming shortened V by 2 bases and J by 3 bases, and 11 bases separated the two germline ends. The CDR3 spells CASSLGDVSYNEQFF. The CDR3, as DNA: TGTGCCAGCAGTTTAGGGGACGTGAGCTACAATGAGCAGTTCTTC.

The rearrangement uses TRBV11-2 and TRBJ2-5; 10 bases match TRBD2. V gave up 5 bases and J gave up 1 base; unmatched junction bases: 10. The CDR3 spans 17 residues. CDR1 and CDR2 from the germline V gene are SGHAT and FQNNGV. The CDR3 DNA is TGTGCCAGCAGCCCAAGAGGACTAGCGGACTCCCAAGAGACCCAGTACTTC. Its translation is CASSPRGLADSQETQYF.

The chain has TRBV16 and TRBJ1-2; TRBD1 agrees at 8 bases. This CDR3 has 16 residues. V lost 1 base, J lost 5 bases, and 9 bases stayed unmatched. The germline V gene has CDR1 KGHSY and CDR2 FQNENV. The chain's CDR3 is CASSQLSGRGRYGYTF. The CDR3 coding sequence is TGTGCCAGCAGCCAATTAAGCGGCAGGGGGCGATATGGCTACACCTTC.

V is TRBV7-9 and J is TRBJ1-5, with no clear D. The CDR3 extends over 15 amino acids. The ends were cut back, 5 bases at V and 1 base at J, with 12 bases in the middle. Germline-derived CDR1 and CDR2 are SEHNR and FQNEAQ (reference sequence). CDR3 in amino acids: CASSLGGDSNQPQHF. DNA of the CDR3: TGTGCCAGCAGCCTCGGCGGTGACAGCAATCAGCCCCAGCATTTT.

CDR3 coding DNA: TGCGCCAGCAGCCCGACCGGGACAGGGGTGTCCTACGAGCAGTACTTC. The encoded protein is CASSPTGTGVSYEQYF. The gene calls are TRBV5-1 and TRBJ2-7, with TRBD1 matching 10 bases. There are 16 residues in the CDR3. V lost 4 bases, J lost 1 base, and 8 bases stayed unmatched. The germline V gene encodes CDR1 SGHRS and CDR2 YFSETQ. The full variable domain, in which reference TRBV5-1 and TRBJ2-7 provide the parts outside the CDR3, is KAGVTQTPRYLIKTRGQQVTLSCSPISGHRSVSWYQQTPGQGLQFLFEYFSETQRNKGNFPGRFSGRQFSNSRSEMNVSTLELGDSALYLCASSPTGTGVSYEQYFGPGTRLTVT.

The chain is built from TRBV24-1 and TRBJ2-3; possibly TRBD1 for D (5 bases). Germline loops: CDR1 KGHDR, CDR2 SFDVKD. The CDR3 length is 14 residues. V was pared by 0 bases and J by 12 bases, with 15 bases between. The CDR3 coding sequence is TGTGCCACCAGTGATTTGGCCTACCAGGGTGAACAGTATTTT. Translation: CATSDLAYQGEQYF.

The V call is TRBV19, the J call TRBJ1-4, with 7 bases matching TRBD1. The junction had 14 bases not matched to a gene; V was cut back by 3 bases and J by 1 base. From germline, CDR1 is LNHDA and CDR2 SQIVND (reference sequence). There are 19 residues in the CDR3. The CDR3 spells CASSMIVGRGSGTNEKLFF. Written as DNA, the CDR3 is TGTGCCAGTAGTATGATTGTTGGCAGGGGGAGTGGAACTAATGAAAAACTGTTTTTT.

V and J are TRBV7-3 and TRBJ2-1; 12 bases align to TRBD2. The CDR3 length is 16 residues. Trimming cost V 2 bases and J 9 bases; bases outside gene matches: 8. The germline V gene has CDR1 SGHTA and CDR2 FQGTGA. CDR3 protein: CASSLFLAGGSGEQFF. DNA of the CDR3: TGTGCCAGCAGCTTATTTCTAGCGGGAGGGTCAGGTGAGCAGTTCTTC.

The chain has TRBV29-1 and TRBJ1-3, with D uncertain. The V end was cut by 4 bases, the J end by 2 bases, with 15 bases between. This CDR3 is 15 amino acids long. Germline CDR1 reads SQVTM; CDR2 reads ANQGSEA. CDR3 amino acids: CSVAGSDRPGNTIYF. For the CDR3, the DNA is TGCAGCGTTGCGGGCTCGGATCGACCTGGAAACACCATATATTTT.